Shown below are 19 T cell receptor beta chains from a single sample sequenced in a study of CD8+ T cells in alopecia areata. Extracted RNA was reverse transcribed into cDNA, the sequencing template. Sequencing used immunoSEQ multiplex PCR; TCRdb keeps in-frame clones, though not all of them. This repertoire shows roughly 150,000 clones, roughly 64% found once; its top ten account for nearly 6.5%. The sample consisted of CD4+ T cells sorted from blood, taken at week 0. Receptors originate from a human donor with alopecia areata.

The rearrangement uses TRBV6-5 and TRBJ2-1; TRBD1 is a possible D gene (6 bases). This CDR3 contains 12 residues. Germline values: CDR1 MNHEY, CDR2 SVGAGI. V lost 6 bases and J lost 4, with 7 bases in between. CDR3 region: CASRQGYNEQFF. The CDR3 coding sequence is TGTGCCAGCAGACAGGGATACAATGAGCAGTTCTTC.

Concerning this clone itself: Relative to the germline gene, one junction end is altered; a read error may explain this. CDR3 DNA: TGCGCCAGCATGGCGGTTCCTGGGGCCCCGATGGATTTT. This codes for CASMAVPGAPMDF. The chain carries TRBV5-1 and TRBJ2-3; weak D call: TRBD1 (5 bases). The CDR3 covers 13 residues. CDR1 is SGHRS, CDR2 YFSETQ, per germline.

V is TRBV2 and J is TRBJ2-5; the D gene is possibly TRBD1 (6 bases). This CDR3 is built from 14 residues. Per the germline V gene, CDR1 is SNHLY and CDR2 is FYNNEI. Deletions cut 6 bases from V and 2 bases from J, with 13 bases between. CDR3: CASSPTGQQETQYF. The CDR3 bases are TGTGCCAGCAGCCCCACTGGACAGCAAGAGACCCAGTACTTC.

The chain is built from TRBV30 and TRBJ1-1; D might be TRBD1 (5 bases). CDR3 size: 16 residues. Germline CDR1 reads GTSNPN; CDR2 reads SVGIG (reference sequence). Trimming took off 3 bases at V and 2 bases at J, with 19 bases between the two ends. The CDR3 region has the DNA TGTGCCTGGAGGGACTCGTGGGGGGTCGACAACACTGAAGCTTTCTTT. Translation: CAWRDSWGVDNTEAFF. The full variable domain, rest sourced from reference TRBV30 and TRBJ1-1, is SQTIHQWPATLVQPVGSPLSLECTVEGTSNPNLYWYRQAAGRGLQLLFYSVGIGQISSEVPQNLSASRPQDRQFILSSKKLLLSDSGFYLCAWRDSWGVDNTEAFFGQGTRLTVV.

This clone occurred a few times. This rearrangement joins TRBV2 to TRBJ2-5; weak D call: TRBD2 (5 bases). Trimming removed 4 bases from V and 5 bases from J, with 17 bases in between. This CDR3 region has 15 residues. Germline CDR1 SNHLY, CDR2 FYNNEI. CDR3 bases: TGTGCCAGCAGTGTTGACGGGGTGCCGGGGGAGACCCAGTACTTC. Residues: CASSVDGVPGETQYF. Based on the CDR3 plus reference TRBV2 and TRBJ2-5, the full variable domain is EPEVTQTPSHQVTQMGQEVILRCVPISNHLYFYWYRQILGQKVEFLVSFYNNEISEKSEIFDDQFSVERPDGSNFTLKIRSTKLEDSAMYFCASSVDGVPGETQYFGPGTRLLVL.

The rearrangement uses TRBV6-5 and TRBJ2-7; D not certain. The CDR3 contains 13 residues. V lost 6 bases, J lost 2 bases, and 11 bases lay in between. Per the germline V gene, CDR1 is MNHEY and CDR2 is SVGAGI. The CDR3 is CASRGMNTYEQYF. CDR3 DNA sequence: TGTGCCAGCAGGGGGATGAATACCTACGAGCAGTACTTC.

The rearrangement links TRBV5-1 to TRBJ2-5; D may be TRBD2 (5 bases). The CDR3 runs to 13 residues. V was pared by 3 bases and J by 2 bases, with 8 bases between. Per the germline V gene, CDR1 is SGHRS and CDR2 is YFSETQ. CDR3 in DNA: TGCGCCAGCAGCTGGACGGGGCAAGAGACCCAGTACTTC. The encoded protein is CASSWTGQETQYF.

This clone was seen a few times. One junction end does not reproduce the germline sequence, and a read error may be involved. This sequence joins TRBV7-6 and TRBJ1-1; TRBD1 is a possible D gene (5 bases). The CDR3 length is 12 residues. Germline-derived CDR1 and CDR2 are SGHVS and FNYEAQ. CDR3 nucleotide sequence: TGTGCCAGCAGCCCCCGGGGAGCCCGGGACCGCTTT. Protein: CASSPRGARDRF.

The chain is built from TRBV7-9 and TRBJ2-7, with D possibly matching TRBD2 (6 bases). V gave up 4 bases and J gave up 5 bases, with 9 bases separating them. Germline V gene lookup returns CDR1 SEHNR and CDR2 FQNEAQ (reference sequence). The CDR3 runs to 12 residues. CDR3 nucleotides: TGTGCCAGCAGCTCCGCGGGGAACGAGCAGTACTTC. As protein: CASSSAGNEQYF.

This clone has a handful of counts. CDR3 region: CASSIQQYSYEQYF. The CDR3 nucleotides read TGTGCCAGCAGCATACAACAGTACTCCTACGAGCAGTACTTC. This chain uses TRBV7-6 with TRBJ2-7; D is uncertain. The germline V gene encodes CDR1 SGHVS and CDR2 FNYEAQ. This CDR3 spans 14 amino acids. Trimming took 5 bases from V and 0 from J, leaving 11 bases between them.

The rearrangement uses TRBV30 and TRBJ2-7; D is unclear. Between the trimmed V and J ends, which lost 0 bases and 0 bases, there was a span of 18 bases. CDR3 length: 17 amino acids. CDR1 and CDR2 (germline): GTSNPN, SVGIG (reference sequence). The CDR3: CAWSVREWLASSYEQYF. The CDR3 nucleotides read TGTGCCTGGAGTGTACGTGAGTGGTTAGCAAGCTCCTACGAGCAGTACTTC.

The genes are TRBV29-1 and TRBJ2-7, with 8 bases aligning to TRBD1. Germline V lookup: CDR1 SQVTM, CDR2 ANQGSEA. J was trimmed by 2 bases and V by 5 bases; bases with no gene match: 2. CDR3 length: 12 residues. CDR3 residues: CSVRTGTYEQYF. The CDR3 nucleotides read TGCAGCGTTCGGACAGGGACCTACGAGCAGTACTTC.

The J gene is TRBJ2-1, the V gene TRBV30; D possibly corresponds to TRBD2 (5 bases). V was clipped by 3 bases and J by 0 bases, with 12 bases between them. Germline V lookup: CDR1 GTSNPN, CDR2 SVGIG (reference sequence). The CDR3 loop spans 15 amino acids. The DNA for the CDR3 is TGTGCCTGGAGGGTTGAAGGGAGCTCCTACAATGAGCAGTTCTTC. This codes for CAWRVEGSSYNEQFF.

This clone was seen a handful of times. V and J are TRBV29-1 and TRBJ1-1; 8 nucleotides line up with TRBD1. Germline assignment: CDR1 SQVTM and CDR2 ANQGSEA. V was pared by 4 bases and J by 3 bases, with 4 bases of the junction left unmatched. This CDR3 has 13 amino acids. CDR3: CSVGQGAYTEAFF. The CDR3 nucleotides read TGCAGCGTTGGGCAGGGGGCGTACACTGAAGCTTTCTTT.

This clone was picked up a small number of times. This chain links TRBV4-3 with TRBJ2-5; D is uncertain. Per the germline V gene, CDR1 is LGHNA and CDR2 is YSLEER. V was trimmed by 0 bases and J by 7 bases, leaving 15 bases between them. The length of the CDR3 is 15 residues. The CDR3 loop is CASSQEPLKGGTQYF. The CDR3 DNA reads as TGCGCCAGCAGCCAAGAGCCGCTGAAAGGTGGGACCCAGTACTTC.

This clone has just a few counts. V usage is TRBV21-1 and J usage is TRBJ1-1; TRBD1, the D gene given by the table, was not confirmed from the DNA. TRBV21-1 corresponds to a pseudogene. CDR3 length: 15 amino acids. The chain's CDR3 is CASSKVGHRNTEAFF. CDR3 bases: TGTGCCAGCAGCAAAGTCGGACACAGGAACACTGAAGCTTTCTTT.

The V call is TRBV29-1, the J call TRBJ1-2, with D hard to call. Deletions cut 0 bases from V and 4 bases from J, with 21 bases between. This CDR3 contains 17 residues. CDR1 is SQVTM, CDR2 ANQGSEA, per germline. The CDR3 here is CSVEDRPVSWNLYGYTF. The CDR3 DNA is TGCAGCGTTGAAGATCGTCCAGTGTCTTGGAACCTCTATGGCTACACCTTC.

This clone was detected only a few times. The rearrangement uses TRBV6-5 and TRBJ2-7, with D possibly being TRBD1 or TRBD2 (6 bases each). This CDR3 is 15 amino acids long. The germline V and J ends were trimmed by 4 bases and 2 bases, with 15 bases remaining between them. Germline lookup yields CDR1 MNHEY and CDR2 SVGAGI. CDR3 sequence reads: CASSSQGRSAYEQYF. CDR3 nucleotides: TGTGCCAGCAGTTCCCAGGGGAGGTCGGCCTACGAGCAGTACTTC.

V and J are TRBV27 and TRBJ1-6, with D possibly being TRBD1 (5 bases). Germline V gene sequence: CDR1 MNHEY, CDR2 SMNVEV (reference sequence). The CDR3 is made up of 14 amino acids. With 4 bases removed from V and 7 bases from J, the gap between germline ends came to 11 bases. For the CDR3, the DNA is TGTGCCAGCAGTTGGGCAGGGAACAATTCACCCCTCCACTTT. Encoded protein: CASSWAGNNSPLHF.